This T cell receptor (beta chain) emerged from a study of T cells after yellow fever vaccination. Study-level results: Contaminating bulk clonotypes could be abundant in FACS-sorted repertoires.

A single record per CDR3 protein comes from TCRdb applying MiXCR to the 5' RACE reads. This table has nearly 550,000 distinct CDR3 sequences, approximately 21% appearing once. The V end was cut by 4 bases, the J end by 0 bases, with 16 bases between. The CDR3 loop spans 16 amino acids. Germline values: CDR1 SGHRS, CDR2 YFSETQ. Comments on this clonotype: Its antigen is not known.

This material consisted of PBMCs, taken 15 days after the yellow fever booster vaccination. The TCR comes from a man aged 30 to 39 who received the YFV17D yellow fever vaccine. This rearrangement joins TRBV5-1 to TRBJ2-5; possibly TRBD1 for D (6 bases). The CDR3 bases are TGCGCCAGCAGCCCCCAACAGGGCTCGTACCAAGAGACCCAGTACTTC. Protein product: CASSPQQGSYQETQYF.